The 2 T cell receptor beta chains given below trace back to one sample, sequenced in a study of cytomegalovirus exposure and HLA in healthy donors. Use of 60 Vbeta and 13 Jbeta primers characterized the PCR. Assay used: immunoSEQ multiplex PCR; TCRdb lists only in-frame clones, some missing. In the table there are about 140,000 clones, more than 75% of which are singletons. The material sequenced was PBMCs. Receptor source: a woman younger than 45 in good health and CMV-seronegative.

The chain links TRBV9 to TRBJ1-1, with unresolved D. The CDR3 covers 13 residues. Germline loops: CDR1 SGDLS, CDR2 YYNGEE. Trimming removed 6 bases at V and 0 bases at J, with 9 bases between. The CDR3, as DNA: TGTGCCAGCACCCTCGGTCTGAACACTGAAGCTTTCTTT. It yields the protein CASTLGLNTEAFF.

The V gene is TRBV10-3, the J gene TRBJ1-3; 8 bases map to TRBD1. This CDR3 contains 15 residues. Germline CDR1 reads ENHRY; CDR2 reads SYGVKD. Trimming removed 4 bases from V and 4 bases from J; junction bases left unmatched: 6. CDR3 DNA: TGTGCCATCAGTGGGTCGCGGACAGGGGGAAACACCATATATTTT. Encoded protein: CAISGSRTGGNTIYF.